The 10 T cell receptor beta chains in this list originate from one sample, sequenced in a study of human T cells and chemical hapten exposure. Each CDR3 protein is one row after TCRdb ran MiXCR on the RACE reads. The data show about 90,000 distinct CDR3 sequences, under 12% seen once. Time point: patch test 1, 2 weeks after DPC sensitization. Treatment indicated: therapeutic diphenylcyclopropenone sensitization with weekly scalp DPC. The specimen comprised whole blood, sampled in connection with sensitization to the hapten diphenylcyclopropenone (DPC). Receptor source: a man aged 40-49 years with alopecia areata. Some clones in this sample may be carry-over from other donors' samples.

This clonotype has a count of ten or more. J is TRBJ1-4 and V is TRBV20-1, with D possibly matching TRBD1 (5 bases). The CDR3 is 13 amino acids. Trimming cost V 6 bases and J 7 bases, with 15 bases left between them. From germline, CDR1 is DFQATT and CDR2 SNEGSKA (reference sequence). The CDR3 DNA reads TGCAGTGCCCCAGCAGGGTGGGGTGAAAAACTGTTTTTT. Its protein product is CSAPAGWGEKLFF.

V usage is TRBV7-3 and J usage is TRBJ1-1; D is ambiguous. The CDR3 has 14 amino acids. Germline V gene sequence: CDR1 SGHTA, CDR2 FQGTGA. V lost 2 bases to trimming and J lost 1 base, with 8 bases between them. CDR3 residues: CASSLGQSNTEAFF. In DNA form, the CDR3 reads TGTGCCAGCAGCTTAGGGCAGTCGAACACTGAAGCTTTCTTT.

This clonotype was seen at least ten times. The V gene is TRBV27, the J gene TRBJ1-1; D is perhaps TRBD1 (5 bases). In germline, CDR1 is MNHEY, CDR2 SMNVEV (reference sequence). This CDR3 spans 17 amino acids. Trimming shortened V by 4 bases and J by 5 bases, and 23 bases separated the two germline ends. The CDR3 protein is CASSSLNIMGRGTEAFF. The CDR3 DNA reads as TGTGCCAGCAGTTCCCTAAACATTATGGGGCGGGGTACTGAAGCTTTCTTT.

This clonotype was seen repeatedly, ten times or more. The chain has TRBV21-1 and TRBJ1-1; the DNA was not compared with TRBD1, the D call given in the table. TRBV21-1 is labeled a pseudogene. This CDR3 has 14 residues. The DNA for the CDR3 is TGTGCCAGCGTGACTGGACAGGGATATTTTTTCGCTTTCTTT. This encodes CASVTGQGYFFAFF.

This clonotype occurred many times. The rearrangement uses TRBV7-2 and TRBJ2-2; 10 nucleotides agree with TRBD2. This CDR3 has 15 residues. The trim removed 4 bases at V and 7 bases at J, leaving 6 bases unmatched. Germline V gives CDR1 SGHTA, CDR2 FQGNSA. For the CDR3, the DNA is TGTGCCAGCAGCTATCTAGCGGGAGTTGGCGGGGAGCTGTTTTTT. Its translation: CASSYLAGVGGELFF.

This clonotype has ten or more counts. J is TRBJ1-1 and V is TRBV28; 7 bases map to TRBD1. Germline V gene lookup returns CDR1 MDHEN and CDR2 SYDVKM. This CDR3 comprises 18 residues. The ends lost 6 bases at V and 2 bases at J; junction bases unmatched: 18. The CDR3 coding sequence is TGTGCCAGCAGCCGCATCTACCCGGGACAGAAAGAAAACACTGAAGCTTTCTTT. Its protein product is CASSRIYPGQKENTEAFF. The complete variable domain, with remaining parts taken from reference TRBV28 and TRBJ1-1, reads DVKVTQSSRYLVKRTGEKVFLECVQDMDHENMFWYRQDPGLGLRLIYFSYDVKMKEKGDIPEGYSVSREKKERFSLILESASTNQTSMYLCASSRIYPGQKENTEAFFGQGTRLTVV.

This clonotype was found many times. The rearrangement joins TRBV4-3 to TRBJ2-3; 10 nucleotides match TRBD2. V gave up 0 bases and J gave up 2 bases; unmatched junction bases: 5. The CDR3 length is 17 residues. Per the germline V gene, CDR1 is LGHNA and CDR2 is YSLEER. The DNA of the CDR3 is TGCGCCAGCAGCCAAGATTGGACTAGCGGTTTCACAGATACGCAGTATTTT. Protein: CASSQDWTSGFTDTQYF.

This clonotype has only a few counts. The CDR3 region has the DNA TGTGCCAGCAGTTTCACCCAGGGGATGGAGACCCAGTACTTC. Protein product: CASSFTQGMETQYF. This chain links TRBV12-3 or TRBV12-4 with TRBJ2-5; weak D call: TRBD1 (6 bases). This CDR3 has 14 amino acids. Trimming cost V 3 bases and J 5 bases, with 13 bases left between them.

This clonotype has ten or more counts. DNA for the CDR3: TGTGCCAGCAGCTTAGGACTAGCGGGCTACAATGAGCAGTTCTTC. This gives the protein CASSLGLAGYNEQFF. The chain couples TRBV7-8 to TRBJ2-1; TRBD2 aligns across 10 bases. Germline lookup yields CDR1 SGHVS and CDR2 FQNEAQ. Trimming at V came to 1 base and at J to 3 bases, leaving 0 bases not matched to a gene. CDR3 length equals 15 residues.

Ten or more counts support this clonotype. The chain employs TRBV12-3 or TRBV12-4 and TRBJ1-5; TRBD1 agrees at 8 bases. Trimming took 1 base from V and 6 from J; bases not matched to a gene: 5. The length of the CDR3 is 15 residues. The CDR3 DNA is TGTGCCAGCAGTTTAGGGACAGGGTTAAGTCAGCCCCAGCATTTT. Translating it yields CASSLGTGLSQPQHF.